This passage covers 9 T cell receptor beta chains from one sample sequenced in a study of human T cells and chemical hapten exposure (dated by TCRdb to the early 2020s). Receptors were amplified or captured by RACE. This sample was sequenced with a NextSeq 500. Using fastp at Q25 and MiXCR, TCRdb reprocessed the public reads and kept productive beta chains. Each entry is one CDR3 protein sequence, shown with its most common DNA and genes. The sample data list about 74,000 distinct CDR3 sequences, and 13% to 15% of these were observed just once. Jointly, the top ten make up 4% to 6% of the sample. The time point label for this specimen denotes: pre-sensitization, week 0. The sample's treatment or condition label, decoded: therapeutic diphenylcyclopropenone sensitization with weekly scalp DPC. Sequencing was performed on whole blood, taken in connection with sensitization to the hapten diphenylcyclopropenone (DPC). These receptors came from a woman in her forties or fifties with alopecia areata. Some clones in this sample may be carry-over from other donors' samples.

This rearrangement joins TRBV9 to TRBJ2-3; no firm D call. The CDR3 contains 15 residues. Germline V lookup: CDR1 SGDLS, CDR2 YYNGEE. Between the trimmed V and J ends, which lost 3 bases and 2 bases, there was a span of 13 bases. The CDR3 coding sequence is TGTGCCAGCAGCGGTAGTATTGGGATCACAGATACGCAGTATTTT. This gives the protein CASSGSIGITDTQYF.

This clonotype appeared a few times. The genes are TRBV20-1 and TRBJ1-5, with TRBD1 as a possible D gene (5 bases). With 4 bases removed from V and 1 base from J, the gap between germline ends came to 14 bases. The CDR3 is 15 residues long. Germline assignment: CDR1 DFQATT and CDR2 SNEGSKA (reference sequence). The CDR3 coding sequence is TGCAGTGCTAAGGGTGGCAGGGTGAGCAATCAGCCCCAGCATTTT. It translates to CSAKGGRVSNQPQHF.

In this sample, this clonotype turned up a few times. The chain combines TRBV20-1 with TRBJ1-1; no clear D gene. The CDR3 covers 13 residues. V lost 5 bases and J lost 3, with 13 bases in between. Germline CDR1 and CDR2: DFQATT and SNEGSKA (reference sequence). CDR3 loop: CSAWRQADTEAFF. The CDR3, as DNA: TGCAGTGCTTGGCGGCAGGCGGACACTGAAGCTTTCTTT.

This clonotype was seen a handful of times. The chain joins TRBV11-1 to TRBJ1-5; D is perhaps TRBD1 (6 bases). This CDR3 region has 15 residues. Germline lookup yields CDR1 SGHAT and CDR2 FQDESV (reference sequence). Trimming cost V 2 bases and J 5 bases, with 13 bases left between them. The DNA of the CDR3 is TGTGCCAGCAGCTTATCCGGGACACGAGATCAGCCCCAGCATTTT. Amino acid sequence: CASSLSGTRDQPQHF.

This clonotype occurred many times. The V gene is TRBV12-3 or TRBV12-4, the J gene TRBJ2-3, with 9 bases matching TRBD2. Losses at the gene ends were 2 bases for V and 3 bases for J; bases not matched to a gene: 6. The CDR3 consists of 16 residues. In DNA, the CDR3 is TGTGCCAGCAGTTTACGGGCGGGAGGGCCGACAGATACGCAGTATTTT. It codes for CASSLRAGGPTDTQYF.

This clonotype showed up just a few times. This rearrangement joins TRBV2 to TRBJ2-5; D is unresolved. V was shortened by 2 bases and J by 1 base, with 11 bases between the two germline ends. In germline, CDR1 is SNHLY, CDR2 FYNNEI. The CDR3 runs 15 residues. CDR3 bases: TGTGCCAGCAGTGAAAATTTGATAACCCAAGAGACCCAGTACTTC. Its translation: CASSENLITQETQYF.

This clonotype has ten or more counts. This chain links TRBV7-2 with TRBJ2-7; D is uncertain. CDR1 SGHTA and CDR2 FQGNSA come from the germline V gene. The CDR3 runs 13 residues. V was shortened by 5 bases and J by 4 bases, with 12 bases between the two germline ends. The CDR3 sequence: CASSRDRAYEQYF. The CDR3 nucleotides are TGTGCCAGCAGCCGCGACCGGGCTTACGAGCAGTACTTC.

This clonotype was counted only a few times. The V and J genes are TRBV5-6 and TRBJ1-3; D is undetermined. CDR1 is SGHDT, CDR2 YYEEEE, per germline. V was shortened by 2 bases and J by 1 base, with 4 bases between the two germline ends. The CDR3 consists of 13 residues. CDR3 nucleotides: TGTGCCAGCAGCTTCTTATCTGGAAACACCATATATTTT. Translating gives CASSFLSGNTIYF.

This clonotype was observed at least ten times. The chain combines TRBV29-1 with TRBJ2-5; D is perhaps TRBD2 (5 bases). Germline V CDR1 and CDR2: SQVTM, ANQGSEA. The CDR3 consists of 13 residues. Trimming took off 6 bases at V and 5 bases at J, with 16 bases between the two ends. CDR3 loop: CSVALGVGETQYF. DNA of the CDR3: TGCAGCGTCGCCTTGGGAGTTGGGGAGACCCAGTACTTC.